Sequencing of this T cell receptor (beta chain) was carried out in a study of STAT5B mutations in CD4+ large granular lymphocyte leukemia. The study's findings and limits: Top patient clones used TRBV06 genes more often: 8/27 versus 2/35 in controls. Patient CD4-sorted repertoires looked more clonal than healthy CD4+ repertoires, even without putative leukemic clones.

The assay was run at survey level. Generated by immunoSEQ multiplex PCR, the TCRdb table keeps only in-frame clones and is missing some. Altogether roughly 26,000 clones are present, about 76% being singletons, with the ten largest covering less than 0.4%. Comment on this clone: Its target is not known.

The ends were cut back, 5 bases at V and 4 bases at J, with 12 bases in the middle. The CDR3 is 14 residues long. Per the germline V gene, CDR1 is SNHLY and CDR2 is FYNNEI. The sequenced sample was CD4+ T cells from blood buffy coats. This receptor was obtained from a human donor in good health. The chain uses TRBV2 and TRBJ1-5; perhaps TRBD1 as D (5 bases). The CDR3: CASSYKAGNQPQHF. In DNA, the CDR3 is TGTGCCAGCAGTTATAAGGCAGGGAATCAGCCCCAGCATTTT. The full variable domain, its missing parts supplied by reference TRBV2 and TRBJ1-5, is EPEVTQTPSHQVTQMGQEVILRCVPISNHLYFYWYRQILGQKVEFLVSFYNNEISEKSEIFDDQFSVERPDGSNFTLKIRSTKLEDSAMYFCASSYKAGNQPQHFGDGTRLSIL.